This T cell receptor beta chain stems from a study of cytomegalovirus exposure and HLA in healthy donors. Across the study: Unique TCRs numbering 75 million to 95 million, obtained from HLA-typed donors, made up an early data release.

The PCR ran on 60 Vbeta and 13 Jbeta primers. Clones were sequenced by immunoSEQ multiplex PCR, and TCRdb holds only the in-frame ones, with some missing. Seen here are around 100,000 clones, around 75% observed once, and the top ten hold 13% to 15%. What was sequenced was PBMCs. This sequence was found in a male donor in good health and CMV-seropositive.

CDR3 residues: CASSEPRSGGFQETQYF. The CDR3 DNA sequence: TGTGCCAGCAGTGAACCCCGTAGCGGGGGGTTCCAAGAGACCCAGTACTTC. V gene TRBV6-1 combines with J gene TRBJ2-5, with 10 bases fitting TRBD2. The V and J ends lost 2 bases and 1 base, in that order; junction bases with no gene match: 7. The CDR3 is made up of 17 amino acids. CDR1 and CDR2 (germline): MNHNS, SASEGT.